This paragraph reports one T cell receptor (beta chain). Measured with immunoSEQ multiplex PCR; TCRdb has only the in-frame clones, and not every one. The data hold more than 2 million clones, with roughly 94% observed a single time. This CDR3 spans 16 amino acids. Per the germline V gene, CDR1 is SEHNR and CDR2 is FQNEAQ (reference sequence). The germline V and J ends were trimmed by 6 bases and 0 bases, with 12 bases remaining between them. This entry comes from a study of shared clonotypes between healthy human individuals. This rearrangement joins TRBV7-9 to TRBJ2-6; D possibly matches TRBD1 or TRBD2 (5 bases each). This TCR was recovered from a man younger than 35 in good health. Input material: naive CD4+ T cells sorted from blood. The subset denotes: CD45RA+ positively selected. CDR3 in amino acids: CASSRTGTSGANVLTF. The DNA for the CDR3 is TGTGCCAGCAGTCGAACGGGGACCTCTGGGGCCAACGTCCTGACTTTC. The whole variable domain, remainder taken from reference TRBV7-9 and TRBJ2-6, is DTGVSQNPRHKITKRGQNVTFRCDPISEHNRLYWYRQTLGQGPEFLTYFQNEAQLEKSRLLSDRFSAERPKGSFSTLEIQRTEQGDSAMYLCASSRTGTSGANVLTFGAGSRLTVL.